The present TCR beta chain was sequenced within a study of T cell changes during pregnancy in multiple sclerosis (dated by TCRdb to the late 2010s). Background on the whole study: Changes in the T cell repertoire over the course of pregnancy were examined in this study in women with multiple sclerosis.

Library generation was performed with the immunoSEQ multiplex PCR assay. TCRdb provides this immuneACCESS table in a form limited to in-frame rearrangements. Some clones are lacking; in checked studies, under half of them reflect an unresolved V gene, and why the rest are absent is not known. For this sample the table gives 57,000 or so clones, of which 75% to 95% were detected only once. The ten most abundant clones make up roughly 3.6% of the sample. As encoded in the germline V gene (reference sequence), CDR1 is GTSNPN while CDR2 is SVGIG. V loses 2 bases, J loses 4 bases, and the germline ends lie 19 bases apart. Reading from cysteine to phenylalanine, the CDR3 counts 16 amino acids. Only the CDR3 portion is preserved as DNA: 48 bases, with reading frame beginning at the first base. With respect to this clone: Its antigen is currently not known. No base quality information exists; no much larger clone differs at one position.

Sample: peripheral blood, taken after pregnancy. The receptor was isolated from a female donor in good health, enrolled as a control in a pregnancy study. The sequence links TRBV30 to TRBJ2-3; the D gene is perhaps TRBD2, on 6 matching bases. The DNA is TGTGCCTGGAGTAGTGGGGACTTTCTCAGCTCAGATACGCAGTATTTT. Translated, this is CAWSSGDFLSSDTQYF.